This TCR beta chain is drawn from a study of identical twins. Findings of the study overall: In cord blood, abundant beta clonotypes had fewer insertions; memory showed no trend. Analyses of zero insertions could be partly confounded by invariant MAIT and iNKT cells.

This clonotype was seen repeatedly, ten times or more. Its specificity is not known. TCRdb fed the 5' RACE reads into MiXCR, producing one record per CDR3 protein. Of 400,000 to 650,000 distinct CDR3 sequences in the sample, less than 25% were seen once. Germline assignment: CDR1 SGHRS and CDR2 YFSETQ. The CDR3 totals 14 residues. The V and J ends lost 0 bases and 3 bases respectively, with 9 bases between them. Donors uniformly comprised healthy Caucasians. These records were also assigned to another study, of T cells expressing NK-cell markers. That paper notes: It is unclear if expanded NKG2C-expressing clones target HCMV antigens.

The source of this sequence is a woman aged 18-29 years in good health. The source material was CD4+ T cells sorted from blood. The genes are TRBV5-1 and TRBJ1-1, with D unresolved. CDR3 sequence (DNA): TGCGCCAGCAGCTTGGAGGCTCACGACACTGAAGCTTTCTTT. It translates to CASSLEAHDTEAFF.